These 9 T cell receptor beta chains were all obtained from the same sample, sequenced in a study of blood T cell repertoires in COVID-19. TCRdb's table, derived via immunoSEQ multiplex PCR, lists solely in-frame clones and lacks some. Of 270,000 or so clones in the sample, 82% were seen once. Sequencing used peripheral blood. These TCRs come from a young woman with acute or convalescent COVID-19.

The chain uses TRBV7-9 and TRBJ1-6; 7 nucleotides align to TRBD1. Germline trimming cut 6 bases from V and 9 bases from J; bases unmatched to any gene: 8. The CDR3 loop spans 14 amino acids. Germline V gene lookup returns CDR1 SEHNR and CDR2 FQNEAQ (reference sequence). The DNA of the CDR3 is TGTGCCAGCAGTATCGGGACAGTCCTTTCACCCCTCCACTTT. It specifies CASSIGTVLSPLHF.

This chain uses TRBV4-3 with TRBJ2-7; 9 nucleotides align to TRBD2. V trimming: 1 base; J trimming: 3 bases; junction bases outside the gene matches: 13. This CDR3 region has 18 residues. Germline V CDR1 and CDR2: LGHNA, YSLEER. CDR3 bases: TGCGCCAGCAGCCAAGGTGTACTAGCGGGCCTCGGGGGCTACGAGCAGTACTTC. Translated: CASSQGVLAGLGGYEQYF.

V gene TRBV12-5 combines with J gene TRBJ1-2; D is ambiguous. Germline-derived CDR1 and CDR2 are LGHNT and FRNRAP. Trimming cost V 2 bases and J 5 bases, with 6 bases left between them. There are 12 residues in the CDR3. The CDR3 here is CASGLSPYGYTF. In DNA, the CDR3 is TGTGCTAGTGGTTTGTCCCCGTATGGCTACACCTTC. The full variable domain, with the rest looked up from reference TRBV12-5 and TRBJ1-2, is DARVTQTPRHKVTEMGQEVTMRCQPILGHNTVFWYRQTMMQGLELLAYFRNRAPLDDSGMPKDRFSAEMPDATLATLKIQPSEPRDSAVYFCASGLSPYGYTFGSGTRLTVV.

This clone occurred a few times. The CDR3 region is CSASGGPSFYNEQFF. CDR3 bases: TGCAGCGCCTCAGGGGGCCCCTCTTTCTACAATGAGCAGTTCTTC. J is TRBJ2-1 and V is TRBV29-1, with 8 bases that match TRBD1. The CDR3 loop spans 15 amino acids. After removal of 7 bases from V and 3 bases from J, the junction contained 11 bases not matched to a gene. Germline CDR1 and CDR2: SQVTM and ANQGSEA.

V is TRBV29-1 and J is TRBJ1-1; D call uncertain. Germline V gene sequence: CDR1 SQVTM, CDR2 ANQGSEA. Trimming took off 5 bases at V and 1 base at J, with 11 bases between the two ends. This CDR3 contains 13 residues. CDR3 protein: CSVRAQENTEAFF. The CDR3 coding sequence is TGCAGCGTTAGAGCCCAGGAGAACACTGAAGCTTTCTTT. The full variable domain, completed using reference TRBV29-1 and TRBJ1-1, is SAVISQKPSRDICQRGTSLTIQCQVDSQVTMMFWYRQQPGQSLTLIATANQGSEATYESGFVIDKFPISRPNLTFSTLTVSNMSPEDSSIYLCSVRAQENTEAFFGQGTRLTVV.

The chain uses TRBV4-3 and TRBJ1-2; maybe TRBD1 (6 bases). Germline CDR1 is LGHNA and CDR2 is YSLEER. V was shortened by 0 bases and J by 4 bases, with 18 bases between the two germline ends. The CDR3 is made up of 17 amino acids. The CDR3 DNA follows: TGCGCCAGCAGCCAAGATCACGTCCAGGGGATCATCTATGGCTACACCTTC. Protein product: CASSQDHVQGIIYGYTF.

In its sample, this clone was seen once. The chain recombines TRBV5-6 with TRBJ2-5; 7 bases line up with TRBD1. The germline gives CDR1 SGHDT, CDR2 YYEEEE. This CDR3 is built from 14 residues. The junction had 8 bases not matched to a gene; V was cut back by 4 bases and J by 5 bases. In nucleotides, the CDR3 is TGTGCCAGCAGCCGAGACAGGGTCGGGGAGACCCAGTACTTC. The encoded protein is CASSRDRVGETQYF.

The rearrangement joins TRBV3-1 (or the pseudogene TRBV3-2) to TRBJ2-3, with D uncertain. CDR3 length: 14 residues. The germline V gene has CDR1 LGHDT and CDR2 YNNKEL (reference sequence). Trimming shortened V by 4 bases and J by 2 bases, and 10 bases separated the two germline ends. The CDR3 nucleotides are TGTGCCAGCAGCCCCGTATCGGTCACAGATACGCAGTATTTT. Translation: CASSPVSVTDTQYF.

The chain uses TRBV4-3 and TRBJ1-1; no clear D gene. Per the germline V gene, CDR1 is LGHNA and CDR2 is YSLEER. The CDR3 contains 15 residues. The V gene lost 0 bases and the J gene lost 1 base, with 9 bases spanning the gap. This CDR3 is CASSQDNSPNTEAFF. Here the CDR3 DNA reads TGCGCCAGCAGCCAAGATAACAGCCCGAACACTGAAGCTTTCTTT.